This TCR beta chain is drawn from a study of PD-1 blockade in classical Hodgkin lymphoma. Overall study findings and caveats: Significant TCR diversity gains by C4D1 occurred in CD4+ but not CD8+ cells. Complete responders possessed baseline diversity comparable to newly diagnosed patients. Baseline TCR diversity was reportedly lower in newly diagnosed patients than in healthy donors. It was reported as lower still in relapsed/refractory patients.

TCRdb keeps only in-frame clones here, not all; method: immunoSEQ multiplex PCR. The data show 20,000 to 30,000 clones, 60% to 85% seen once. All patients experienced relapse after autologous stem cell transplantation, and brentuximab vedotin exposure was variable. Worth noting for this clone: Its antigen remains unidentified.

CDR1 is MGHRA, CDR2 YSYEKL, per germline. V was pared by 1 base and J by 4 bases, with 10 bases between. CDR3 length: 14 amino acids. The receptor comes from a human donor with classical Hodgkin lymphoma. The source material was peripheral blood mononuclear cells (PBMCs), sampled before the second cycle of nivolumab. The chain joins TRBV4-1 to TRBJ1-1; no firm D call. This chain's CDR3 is CASSQAVGSTEAFF. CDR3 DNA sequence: TGCGCCAGCAGCCAAGCAGTCGGTAGCACTGAAGCTTTCTTT.